This T cell receptor beta chain was captured by sequencing in a study of vaccination and CD4 T cells after COVID-19. Study summary: The cells in question were stimulated using overlapping spike peptides derived from SARS-CoV-2, HCoV-NL63, HCoV-OC43 and HCoV-229E.

Treatment noted: approximately 9-day PBMC culture with coronavirus spike peptide pools or control peptides (ViraFEST assay). On this clonotype: The antigen remains undetermined.

Study results and caveats: Researchers report that a median about 90% of reactive clones in convalescent patients surfaced only post-vaccination.

The Oncomine TCR Beta short-read assay sequenced DNA from cultured CD4+ T cells. Via MiXCR, TCRdb re-called the PCR reads, giving one row per CDR3 protein. The data hold about 7,200 distinct CDR3 sequences, with approximately 60% observed a single time. Germline loops: CDR1 MDHEN, CDR2 SYDVKM. The CDR3 length is 15 residues. V was pared by 4 bases and J by 0 bases, with 10 bases between. The source of this sequence is a human donor who had recovered from COVID-19. The sequenced sample consisted of CD4+ T cells from blood, cultured in vitro. V and J are TRBV28 and TRBJ1-5, with D maybe TRBD1 (6 bases). CDR3 DNA: TGTGCCAGCAGTTCCGGGACATATAGCAATCAGCCCCAGCATTTT. Residues: CASSSGTYSNQPQHF. Filled out from reference TRBV28 and TRBJ1-5, the complete variable domain reads DVKVTQSSRYLVKRTGEKVFLECVQDMDHENMFWYRQDPGLGLRLIYFSYDVKMKEKGDIPEGYSVSREKKERFSLILESASTNQTSMYLCASSSGTYSNQPQHFGDGTRLSIL.